This T cell receptor beta chain was documented in a study of Ad26.COV2.S vaccination and SARS-CoV-2 variants (dated by TCRdb to the early 2020s). Broadly, across the study: Vaccine-arm donors were drawn from COV1001, a multicentre, randomized, double-blind, placebo-controlled phase I-IIa trial of Ad26.COV2.S in healthy adults. Ad26.COV2.S was administered intramuscularly at a dose of 5x10^10 or 1x10^11 viral particles, either as one shot or as two shots given 56 days apart. TCRbeta repertoire sequencing served as the tool for gauging how specific and how broad the SARS-CoV-2-reactive T cell receptors were following Ad26.COV2.S vaccination. The TCR-sequenced set comprised approximately 32 samples: roughly 19 Ad26.COV2.S vaccine recipients, 5 placebo recipients and 8 SARS-CoV-2 convalescent individuals. Trial participants were randomized into five groups of five, in which low-dose or high-dose Ad26.COV2.S was given once or twice, or placebo was given on both occasions. Throughout the experiments and outcome assessment, investigators stayed blinded to trial group allocation.

The CDR3 starts with the cysteine, ends with the phenylalanine, and has 16 residues. Just CDR3 DNA is preserved here, 48 bases in frame from base 1. Per the germline V gene, SGDLS is the CDR1 and YYNGEE is the CDR2. A distance of 15 bases separates the germline ends of V and J, which lose 3 bases and 3 bases respectively. The immunoSEQ Assay was used to sequence TCRbeta CDR3 regions. After extraction, genomic DNA underwent amplification by bias-controlled multiplex PCR, followed by high-throughput sequencing. Regarding the original processing steps: To quantify the absolute abundance of every unique TCRbeta CDR3 region, sequences were collapsed and filtered. T cell fraction was estimated by normalizing TCRbeta template counts to usable DNA, which was measured by amplifying reference genes present in all nucleated cells. Repertoire TCRs were annotated as SARS-CoV-2-specific by exact matching of V gene, CDR3 amino acid sequence and J gene to a known reactive TCR set. The reference SARS-CoV-2 TCR set was derived from MIRA and filtered for enrichment in COVID-19-positive ImmuneCODE repertoires, a step that removed public or cross-reactive TCRs. Drawing on the MIRA antigens, annotated TCRs were analysed further at the level of specific ORF or position within ORF. Breadth was defined as the number of annotated unique rearrangements divided by the total number of unique productive rearrangements, and depth was defined as the summed frequency of the annotated unique rearrangements. Two-sided Wilcoxon rank-sum tests were used to compare TCR breadth between groups. TCRdb holds this immuneACCESS table with in-frame rearrangements only. Some clones are missing; in checked studies, unresolved V genes explain under half, and the rest has no known cause. That table gives V, J and clone size, and the DNA gave D and trimming. The sample table holds about 280,000 clones, of which about 87% were seen once. Together, the top ten hold 3% to 4% of the sample.

As for this clone: Its antigen specificity is not known. Base qualities were left out, and no much larger clone turns up one base away.

Beyond this particular receptor, the publication reports: The authors noted that the TCR breadth and depth analyses may have underestimated total T cell responses. Comparable non-spike TCR breadth was observed between vaccine and placebo recipients, consistent with only spike being contained in the vaccine. After vaccination, spike-specific CD8+ and CD4+ T cell responses were reported to show substantial breadth. Compared with placebo recipients, Ad26.COV2.S recipients showed higher spike-specific TCR breadth (P = 0.0014). Comparing responses between vaccine doses or regimens was not something the study was powered to do.

This specimen's treatment or condition label, interpreted: 19 received Ad26.COV2.S at low or high dose, single or two shots; about 5 received placebo; per-sample allocation not given. Repertoires of vaccine and placebo recipients were sequenced from samples collected on day 63 after the first injection. Between 29 July and 7 August 2020, Cohort 1b enrolled about two dozen adults aged 18-55 years at one site in Boston, USA. As a vaccine, Ad26.COV2.S was a replication-incompetent adenovirus type 26 vector that expressed a prefusion-stabilized SARS-CoV-2 spike protein derived from the original Wuhan strain.

In this chain, TRBV9 is recombined with TRBJ2-2, with TRBD1 tentatively as D gene (6 bases match). This sequence was found in a person between 18 and 59 years old who received the Ad26.COV2.S COVID-19 vaccine or a placebo. Sequencing was performed on peripheral blood, taken in a trial of Ad26.COV2.S vaccine versus placebo. CDR3 reads: CASSATRGSYTGELFF. The DNA sequence is TGTGCCAGCAGCGCCACAAGGGGGTCGTACACCGGGGAGCTGTTTTTT.